This TCR beta chain is drawn from a study of CD8 T cells in Susac syndrome. cDNA came from about 0.5 to 1 ug RNA primed by random hexamers. TCRdb used MiXCR to reprocess the immunoSEQ multiplex PCR reads, holding one entry per CDR3 protein. The repertoire holds 150,000 or so distinct CDR3 sequences, with over 85% as singletons. Healthy donors formed controls matched for age and sex. The clonotype was recovered from a human donor in good health. The sequencing sample was made of CD4+ T cells from PBMCs.

CDR3 DNA sequence: TGTGCCAGCAGCACTAATCCGGGGAGAGGCAATGAGCAGTTCTTC. Translated: CASSTNPGRGNEQFF. The chain uses TRBV2 and TRBJ2-1; TRBD2 is a possible D gene (5 bases). In germline, CDR1 is SNHLY, CDR2 FYNNEI. The V end lost 6 bases, the J end lost 6 bases, and 18 bases lay between the germline ends. The CDR3 spans 15 residues.